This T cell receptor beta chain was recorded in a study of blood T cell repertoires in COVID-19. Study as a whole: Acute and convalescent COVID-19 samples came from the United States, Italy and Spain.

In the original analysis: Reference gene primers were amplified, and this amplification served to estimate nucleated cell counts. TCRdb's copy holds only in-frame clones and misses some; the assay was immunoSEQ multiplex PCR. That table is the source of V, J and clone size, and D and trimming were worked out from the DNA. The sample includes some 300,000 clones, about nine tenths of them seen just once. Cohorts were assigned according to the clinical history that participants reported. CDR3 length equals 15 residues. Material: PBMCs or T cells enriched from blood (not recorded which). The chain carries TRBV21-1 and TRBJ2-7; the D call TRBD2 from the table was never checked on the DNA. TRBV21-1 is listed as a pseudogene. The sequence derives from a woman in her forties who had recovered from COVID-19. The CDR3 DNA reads TGTGCCAGCAGCAAAGGTCCGGGAGGGGGGCTCGAGCAGTACTTC. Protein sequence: CASSKGPGGGLEQYF.